The 18 T cell receptor beta chains listed next were all sequenced from one sample in a study of OX40 agonist ivuxolimab in advanced cancers. This table comes from immunoSEQ multiplex PCR, and its TCRdb copy is limited to in-frame clones, with some not included. The sample includes some 90,000 clones, 92% seen only once; the top ten take 1.1%. The sequencing used CD4+ or CD8+ T cells sorted from blood, collected in a trial of the OX40 agonist ivuxolimab. These receptors were taken from an adult with an advanced solid tumor such as melanoma, head and neck, liver or kidney cancer.

The chain is built from TRBV18 and TRBJ1-1; no definite D call. The CDR3 loop spans 14 amino acids. V lost 4 bases, J lost 2 bases, and 11 bases lay in between. Germline loops: CDR1 KGHSH, CDR2 LQKENI. CDR3 sequence: CASSRQGPNTEAFF. CDR3 DNA: TGTGCCAGCTCACGTCAAGGCCCAAACACTGAAGCTTTCTTT. Supplemented by reference TRBV18 and TRBJ1-1, the full variable domain reads NAGVMQNPRHLVRRRGQEARLRCSPMKGHSHVYWYRQLPEEGLKFMVYLQKENIIDESGMPKERFSAEFPKEGPSILRIQQVVRGDSAAYFCASSRQGPNTEAFFGQGTRLTVV.

The chain employs TRBV10-1 and TRBJ2-7; 8 bases map to TRBD2. V gave up 3 bases and J gave up 3 bases; unmatched junction bases: 4. Germline V gives CDR1 WNHNN, CDR2 SYGVQD (reference sequence). The CDR3 extends over 14 amino acids. The CDR3 loop is CASSDGLAGYEQYF. CDR3 bases: TGCGCCAGCAGTGATGGGCTAGCGGGCTACGAGCAGTACTTC.

This clone was seen only once. The rearrangement uses TRBV5-1 and TRBJ2-7, with 7 positions matching TRBD2. J lost 0 bases, V lost 4 bases, and 1 base had no gene match. This CDR3 spans 13 amino acids. Per germline, CDR1 SGHRS and CDR2 YFSETQ. The CDR3 region has the DNA TGCGCCAGCAGCAGCGGGGACTCCTACGAGCAGTACTTC. Translating gives CASSSGDSYEQYF.

This rearrangement joins TRBV5-1 to TRBJ2-3, with 10 bases that match TRBD2. V trimming: 2 bases; J trimming: 2 bases; junction bases outside the gene matches: 2. The CDR3 covers 15 residues. Germline CDR1 and CDR2: SGHRS and YFSETQ. Here the CDR3 reads CASSFTSGATDTQYF. Here the CDR3 DNA reads TGCGCCAGCAGCTTCACTAGCGGGGCCACAGATACGCAGTATTTT.

The rearrangement joins TRBV10-2 to TRBJ1-6, with D uncertain. This CDR3 contains 13 residues. Per germline, CDR1 WSHSY and CDR2 SAAADI. V lost 11 bases and J lost 7, with 15 bases in between. The CDR3 sequence: CAAAPTSNSPLHF. DNA of the CDR3: TGCGCCGCGGCCCCGACATCCAATTCACCCCTCCACTTT.

This rearrangement joins TRBV6-5 to TRBJ2-5; weak D call: TRBD2 (5 bases). V lost 0 bases to trimming and J lost 7 bases, with 15 bases between them. The V gene's germline CDR1 is MNHEY and CDR2 SVGAGI. The CDR3 loop spans 15 amino acids. CDR3 in amino acids: CASSYSRAAPGTQYF. The DNA of the CDR3 is TGTGCCAGCAGTTACTCGAGGGCGGCCCCGGGGACCCAGTACTTC.

The chain employs TRBV28 and TRBJ2-7, with D perhaps matching TRBD2 (6 bases). The CDR3 length is 15 residues. Germline V gene data show CDR1 as MDHEN and CDR2 as SYDVKM. With 5 bases removed from V and 5 bases from J, the gap between germline ends came to 19 bases. CDR3 nucleotides: TGTGCCAGCAGTGTTCTAGTCGGGAGCAACGACGAGCAGTACTTC. This encodes CASSVLVGSNDEQYF.

J is TRBJ1-1 and V is TRBV7-3; no clear D. The V end lost 2 bases, the J end lost 0 bases, and 4 bases lay between the germline ends. The CDR3 totals 13 residues. Germline loops: CDR1 SGHTA, CDR2 FQGTGA. The CDR3 is CASSLQVNTEAFF. The CDR3 coding sequence is TGTGCCAGCAGCTTACAAGTGAACACTGAAGCTTTCTTT.

In this sample, this clone turned up once. The chain carries TRBV11-2 and TRBJ2-2, with TRBD2 matching over 12 bases. Trimming at V came to 0 bases and at J to 7 bases, leaving 6 bases not matched to a gene. CDR1 and CDR2 from the germline V gene are SGHAT and FQNNGV. The length of the CDR3 is 17 residues. The CDR3, as DNA: TGTGCCAGCAGCTTAGAGGCTAGCGGGAGGGCCAGCGGGGAGCTGTTTTTT. It specifies CASSLEASGRASGELFF.

J is TRBJ2-3 and V is TRBV19; unclear D gene. Germline V gene sequence: CDR1 LNHDA, CDR2 SQIVND (reference sequence). The CDR3 contains 11 residues. With 5 bases removed from V and 3 bases from J, the gap between germline ends came to 3 bases. CDR3 DNA: TGTGCCAGTAGTCAGACAGATACGCAGTATTTT. It codes for CASSQTDTQYF.

The V and J genes are TRBV7-2 and TRBJ2-4, with D perhaps TRBD1 (5 bases). The ends were cut back, 1 base at V and 4 bases at J, with 8 bases in the middle. This CDR3 spans 14 amino acids. Germline CDR1 SGHTA, CDR2 FQGNSA. Here the CDR3 DNA reads TGTGCCAGCAGCTTAGGACAGCCGAAAAACATTCAGTACTTC. It specifies CASSLGQPKNIQYF.

V is TRBV6-1 and J is TRBJ2-3; D is undetermined. The CDR3 is made up of 15 amino acids. V was trimmed by 2 bases and J by 0 bases, leaving 9 bases between them. CDR1 and CDR2 (germline): MNHNS, SASEGT. The CDR3 region is CASSEMAASTDTQYF. The DNA of the CDR3 is TGTGCCAGCAGTGAAATGGCAGCTAGCACAGATACGCAGTATTTT.

This clone appeared a single time. This rearrangement joins TRBV15 to TRBJ1-2, with 11 bases lining up with TRBD1. V lost 3 bases, J lost 4 bases, and 10 bases stayed unmatched. This CDR3 comprises 17 residues. Looked up from germline, CDR1 is LNHNV and CDR2 is YYDKDF (reference sequence). In DNA, the CDR3 is TGTGCCACCAGCAGGGGGACAGGGGGAAACGAGATCTATGGCTACACCTTC. This translates into CATSRGTGGNEIYGYTF.

The V call is TRBV6-1, the J call TRBJ2-7; D not resolved. Germline V lookup: CDR1 MNHNS, CDR2 SASEGT. CDR3 size: 14 residues. V lost 2 bases and J lost 0, with 8 bases in between. CDR3 bases: TGTGCCAGCAGTGAAAACTGGAGCTCCTACGAGCAGTACTTC. Its protein product is CASSENWSSYEQYF.

This clone was seen only once. V is TRBV5-1 and J is TRBJ2-1; D might be TRBD1 (5 bases). V was trimmed by 4 bases and J by 9 bases, leaving 35 bases between them. The CDR3 is 20 residues long. Looked up from germline, CDR1 is SGHRS and CDR2 is YFSETQ. The CDR3 DNA sequence: TGCGCCAGCAGCCGGCGCCCTACAGGAGTTATTGGGATTTCAGGTGGTGAGCAGTTCTTC. This codes for CASSRRPTGVIGISGGEQFF.

The chain uses TRBV6-4 and TRBJ2-1, with 9 nucleotides matching TRBD2. CDR3 length equals 15 residues. Germline V gives CDR1 MRHNA, CDR2 SNTAGT. V shed 6 bases, J shed 7 bases, and the junction held 10 bases outside the gene matches. CDR3 loop: CASSAGTSPFNEQFF. The CDR3 DNA reads as TGTGCCAGCAGCGCCGGGACTAGCCCCTTTAATGAGCAGTTCTTC.

The V call is TRBV5-1, the J call TRBJ2-2; 11 positions agree with TRBD2. The J segment lost 5 bases and the V segment lost 0 bases, leaving 6 bases of the junction unmatched. This CDR3 contains 17 residues. CDR1 and CDR2 from the germline V gene are SGHRS and YFSETQ. CDR3 loop: CASSLGVAGGPTGELFF. In nucleotides, the CDR3 is TGCGCCAGCAGCTTGGGAGTAGCGGGAGGGCCGACCGGGGAGCTGTTTTTT.

The rearrangement links TRBV19 to TRBJ2-2, with 7 bases identical to TRBD1. From germline, CDR1 is LNHDA and CDR2 SQIVND (reference sequence). V gave up 0 bases and J gave up 6 bases; unmatched junction bases: 1. This CDR3 has 14 residues. The CDR3 region is CASSIEQGSGELFF. The CDR3 DNA sequence: TGTGCCAGTAGTATAGAACAGGGGTCCGGGGAGCTGTTTTTT.